This T cell receptor beta chain was profiled in a study of human T cells and chemical hapten exposure. At the level of the study: After 6 days, upper back 0.01% DPC patch tests were scored. Study-wide findings and caveats: Positively correlated with patch test score were the counts of PT1 expanded TCRs.

Time point in this sample: patch test 1, 2 weeks after DPC sensitization. Treatment in this sample: therapeutic diphenylcyclopropenone sensitization with weekly scalp DPC. Total RNA was isolated from unfractionated whole blood. The library tagged individual cDNA molecules with unique molecular identifiers. The authors' processing: A typical sample had 95,638 TCRs, with about 23,224 to 690,600 overall. TCRdb re-analysed the RACE reads in MiXCR, keeping a single row per CDR3 protein. TCRdb, not the authors, supplied the V and J calls. The repertoire has under 60,000 distinct CDR3 sequences, approximately 10% of them found once; the top ten carry around 2%. V was clipped by 6 bases and J by 3 bases, with 14 bases between them. CDR1 and CDR2 from the germline V gene are DFQATT and SNEGSKA (reference sequence). This CDR3 contains 13 residues. This clonotype has a count of ten or more. Antigen unknown.

This TCR was sampled from a woman between 35 and 50 years old with alopecia areata. Some clones in this sample may be carry-over from other donors' samples. J is TRBJ1-1 and V is TRBV20-1; D gene uncertain. The sample here was whole blood, taken in connection with sensitization to the hapten diphenylcyclopropenone (DPC). This CDR3 reads CSAPPYGDTEAFF. In nucleotides, the CDR3 is TGCAGTGCCCCCCCTTATGGGGACACTGAAGCTTTCTTT.